A selection of T cell receptor beta chains follows, all from one sample in a study of cytomegalovirus exposure and HLA in healthy donors. Repertoires were generated with immunoSEQ multiplex PCR, while TCRdb's copy carries only in-frame clones and drops some. The sample lists around 190,000 clones, about 84% occurring once. Sample: PBMCs. All receptors derive from a woman younger than 30 in good health and CMV-seronegative. Both conserved end residues are part of each CDR3. D genes are given only for firm matches. Size values are once, few and many counts, or a class for expanded clones, and some rows have none.

V gene	D gene	J gene	clone size	CDR3 protein	CDR3 DNA
TRBV30	NA	TRBJ1-2	NA	CAWSVRQAPNGYTF	TGTGCCTGGAGTGTAAGACAGGCACCCAATGGCTACACCTTC
TRBV29-1	NA	TRBJ1-1	NA	CSVGLHRDTEAFF	TGCAGCGTTGGTCTCCACAGGGACACTGAAGCTTTCTTT
TRBV25-1	TRBD1	TRBJ2-7	NA	CASTPKGGTGHNEQYF	TGTGCCAGCACCCCGAAGGGCGGGACAGGGCACAACGAGCAGTACTTC
TRBV9	NA	TRBJ1-1	NA	CASSVGSGKNTEAFF	TGTGCCAGCAGCGTAGGGTCAGGGAAGAACACTGAAGCTTTCTTT
TRBV7-2	TRBD1	TRBJ2-5	NA	CASSLSSGGETQYF	TGTGCCAGCAGCTTATCGTCAGGGGGAGAGACCCAGTACTTC
TRBV10-3	NA	TRBJ1-1	few	CAISVQGSEAFF	TGTGCCATCAGTGTACAGGGTTCTGAAGCTTTCTTT
TRBV27	TRBD1	TRBJ1-2	NA	CASGGQGGDGYTF	TGTGCCAGCGGAGGACAGGGGGGGGATGGCTACACCTTC
TRBV7-3	NA	TRBJ1-2	NA	CASSLIGRGARGYTF	TGTGCCAGCAGCTTAATTGGCAGGGGCGCGAGAGGCTACACCTTC
TRBV9	NA	TRBJ2-3	NA	CASSVRGSTDTQYF	TGTGCCAGCAGCGTACGCGGGAGCACAGATACGCAGTATTTT
TRBV9	TRBD1	TRBJ1-3	NA	CASSVMDRVYGNTIYF	TGTGCCAGCAGCGTGATGGACAGGGTCTATGGAAACACCATATATTTT
TRBV29-1	TRBD2	TRBJ2-1	NA	CSGGLAGNNEQFF	TGCAGCGGAGGACTAGCGGGAAACAATGAGCAGTTCTTC
TRBV2	TRBD1	TRBJ2-2	NA	CASEEGGTGAGELFF	TGTGCCAGCGAGGAAGGAGGGACAGGGGCCGGGGAGCTGTTTTTT
TRBV30	NA	TRBJ2-3	NA	CAWSDRNTDTQYF	TGTGCCTGGTCGGACAGAAACACAGATACGCAGTATTTT
TRBV5-6	TRBD1	TRBJ1-2	NA	CASNPGQGYGGYTF	TGTGCCAGCAACCCCGGACAGGGCTACGGTGGCTACACCTTC
TRBV30	NA	TRBJ2-4	NA	CAWGRVAKNIQYF	TGTGCCTGGGGGCGGGTTGCCAAAAACATTCAGTACTTC
TRBV6-5	TRBD2	TRBJ2-7	once	CASSYARGGSYEQYF	TGTGCCAGCAGTTACGCCCGGGGAGGGTCCTACGAGCAGTACTTC
TRBV19	TRBD1	TRBJ2-7	NA	CASSIVRGRGYEQYF	TGTGCCAGTAGTATAGTTAGGGGGCGCGGTTACGAGCAGTACTTC
TRBV19	NA	TRBJ1-1	NA	CASSMGAVPEAFF	TGTGCCAGTAGTATGGGTGCGGTTCCTGAAGCTTTCTTT
TRBV19	TRBD1	TRBJ1-2	NA	CASSEETGQGSYGYTF	TGTGCCAGTAGTGAAGAAACGGGACAGGGCAGTTATGGCTACACCTTC
TRBV4-1	TRBD1	TRBJ1-5	NA	CASSQASGTGNQPQHF	TGCGCCAGCAGCCAGGCCTCCGGGACAGGTAATCAGCCCCAGCATTTT
TRBV7-8	TRBD1	TRBJ1-5	NA	CASSWSGGIQPQHF	TGTGCCAGCAGCTGGTCAGGGGGGATCCAGCCCCAGCATTTT
TRBV18	TRBD2	TRBJ2-3	NA	CASSPRGIDRTSGYTDTQYF	TGTGCCAGCTCACCACGAGGGATCGACCGGACTAGCGGCTACACAGATACGCAGTATTTT